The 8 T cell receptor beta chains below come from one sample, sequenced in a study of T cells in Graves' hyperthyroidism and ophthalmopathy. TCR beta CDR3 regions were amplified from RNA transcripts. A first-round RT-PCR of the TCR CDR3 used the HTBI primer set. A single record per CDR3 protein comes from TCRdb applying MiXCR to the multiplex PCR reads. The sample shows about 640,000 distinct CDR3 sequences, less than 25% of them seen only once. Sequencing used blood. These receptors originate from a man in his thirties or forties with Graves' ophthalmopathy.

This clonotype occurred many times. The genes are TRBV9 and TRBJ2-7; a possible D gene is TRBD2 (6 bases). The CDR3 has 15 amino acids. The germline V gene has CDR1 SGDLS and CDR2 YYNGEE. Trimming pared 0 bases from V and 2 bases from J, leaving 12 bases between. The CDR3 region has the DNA TGTGCCAGCAGCGTAGATGGCGGGACGACCTACGAGCAGTACTTC. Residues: CASSVDGGTTYEQYF.

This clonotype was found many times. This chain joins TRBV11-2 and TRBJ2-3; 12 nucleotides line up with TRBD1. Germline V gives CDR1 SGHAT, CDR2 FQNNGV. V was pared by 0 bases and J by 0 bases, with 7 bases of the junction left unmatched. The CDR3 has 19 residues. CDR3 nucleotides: TGTGCCAGCAGCTTAGATCTGGGACAGGGGGCGCGTAGCACAGATACGCAGTATTTT. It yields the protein CASSLDLGQGARSTDTQYF.

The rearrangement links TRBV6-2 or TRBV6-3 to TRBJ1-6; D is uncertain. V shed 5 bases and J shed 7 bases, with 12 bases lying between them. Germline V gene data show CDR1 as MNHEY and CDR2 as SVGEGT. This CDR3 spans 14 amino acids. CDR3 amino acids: CASSAGLENSPLHF. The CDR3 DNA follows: TGTGCCAGCAGTGCCGGACTGGAAAATTCACCCCTCCACTTT.

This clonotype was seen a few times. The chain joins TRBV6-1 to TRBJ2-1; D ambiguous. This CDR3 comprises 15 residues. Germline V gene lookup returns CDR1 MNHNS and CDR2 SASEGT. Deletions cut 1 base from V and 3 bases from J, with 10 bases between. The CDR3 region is CASSEVETVYNEQFF. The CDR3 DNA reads TGTGCCAGCAGTGAAGTGGAGACGGTCTACAATGAGCAGTTCTTC.

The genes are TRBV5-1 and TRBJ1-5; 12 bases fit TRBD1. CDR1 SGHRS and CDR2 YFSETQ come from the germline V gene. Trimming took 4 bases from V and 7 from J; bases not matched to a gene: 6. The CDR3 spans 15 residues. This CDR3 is CASSPRDRGPQPQHF. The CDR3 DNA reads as TGCGCCAGCAGCCCCCGGGACAGGGGGCCCCAGCCCCAGCATTTT.

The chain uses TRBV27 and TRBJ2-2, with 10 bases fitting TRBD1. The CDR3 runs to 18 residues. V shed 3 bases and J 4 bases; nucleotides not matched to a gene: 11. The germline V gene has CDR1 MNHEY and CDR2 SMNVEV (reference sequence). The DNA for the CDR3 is TGTGCCAGCAGTTTCTCCTCGACAGGGGGCAGGGGCACCGGGGAGCTGTTTTTT. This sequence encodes CASSFSSTGGRGTGELFF.

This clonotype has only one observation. CDR3 protein: CASTAGLAGGYEQYF. For the CDR3, the DNA is TGTGCCAGCACCGCTGGACTAGCGGGAGGCTACGAGCAGTACTTC. This chain joins TRBV28 and TRBJ2-7; the match to TRBD2 covers 14 bases. The germline CDR1 and CDR2 sequences are MDHEN and SYDVKM. CDR3 size: 15 residues. V lost 7 bases, J lost 3 bases, and 5 bases stayed unmatched.

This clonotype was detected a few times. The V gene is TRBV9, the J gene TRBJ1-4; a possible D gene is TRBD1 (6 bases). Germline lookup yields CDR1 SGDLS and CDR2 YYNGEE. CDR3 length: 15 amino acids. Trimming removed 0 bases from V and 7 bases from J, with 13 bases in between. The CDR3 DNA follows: TGTGCCAGCAGCGTAGATGGGACAACTGGTGAAAAACTGTTTTTT. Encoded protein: CASSVDGTTGEKLFF. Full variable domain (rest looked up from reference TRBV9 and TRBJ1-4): DSGVTQTPKHLITATGQRVTLRCSPRSGDLSVYWYQQSLDQGLQFLIQYYNGEERAKGNILERFSAQQFPDLHSELNLSSLELGDSALYFCASSVDGTTGEKLFFGSGTQLSVL.